This TCR beta chain stems from a study of T cell responses to AZD1222 COVID-19 vaccine. Libraries were prepared by immunoSEQ multiplex PCR; TCRdb keeps only in-frame clonotypes and omits some of them. The repertoire has about 130,000 clones, about 85% of them found once; the top ten carry approximately 4.7%. The specimen comprised peripheral blood, sampled 28 days after the second AZD1222 dose. The receptor was isolated from an adult who received the AZD1222 COVID-19 vaccine.

The CDR3 region is CASSDQGATNEKLFF. The CDR3 DNA reads TGCGCCAGCAGCGATCAGGGGGCAACTAATGAAAAACTGTTTTTT. This rearrangement joins TRBV5-1 to TRBJ1-4; TRBD1 matches 7 bases. With V trimmed by 4 bases and J by 0 bases, 3 bases remained unmatched. This CDR3 comprises 15 residues. The germline CDR1 and CDR2 sequences are SGHRS and YFSETQ.